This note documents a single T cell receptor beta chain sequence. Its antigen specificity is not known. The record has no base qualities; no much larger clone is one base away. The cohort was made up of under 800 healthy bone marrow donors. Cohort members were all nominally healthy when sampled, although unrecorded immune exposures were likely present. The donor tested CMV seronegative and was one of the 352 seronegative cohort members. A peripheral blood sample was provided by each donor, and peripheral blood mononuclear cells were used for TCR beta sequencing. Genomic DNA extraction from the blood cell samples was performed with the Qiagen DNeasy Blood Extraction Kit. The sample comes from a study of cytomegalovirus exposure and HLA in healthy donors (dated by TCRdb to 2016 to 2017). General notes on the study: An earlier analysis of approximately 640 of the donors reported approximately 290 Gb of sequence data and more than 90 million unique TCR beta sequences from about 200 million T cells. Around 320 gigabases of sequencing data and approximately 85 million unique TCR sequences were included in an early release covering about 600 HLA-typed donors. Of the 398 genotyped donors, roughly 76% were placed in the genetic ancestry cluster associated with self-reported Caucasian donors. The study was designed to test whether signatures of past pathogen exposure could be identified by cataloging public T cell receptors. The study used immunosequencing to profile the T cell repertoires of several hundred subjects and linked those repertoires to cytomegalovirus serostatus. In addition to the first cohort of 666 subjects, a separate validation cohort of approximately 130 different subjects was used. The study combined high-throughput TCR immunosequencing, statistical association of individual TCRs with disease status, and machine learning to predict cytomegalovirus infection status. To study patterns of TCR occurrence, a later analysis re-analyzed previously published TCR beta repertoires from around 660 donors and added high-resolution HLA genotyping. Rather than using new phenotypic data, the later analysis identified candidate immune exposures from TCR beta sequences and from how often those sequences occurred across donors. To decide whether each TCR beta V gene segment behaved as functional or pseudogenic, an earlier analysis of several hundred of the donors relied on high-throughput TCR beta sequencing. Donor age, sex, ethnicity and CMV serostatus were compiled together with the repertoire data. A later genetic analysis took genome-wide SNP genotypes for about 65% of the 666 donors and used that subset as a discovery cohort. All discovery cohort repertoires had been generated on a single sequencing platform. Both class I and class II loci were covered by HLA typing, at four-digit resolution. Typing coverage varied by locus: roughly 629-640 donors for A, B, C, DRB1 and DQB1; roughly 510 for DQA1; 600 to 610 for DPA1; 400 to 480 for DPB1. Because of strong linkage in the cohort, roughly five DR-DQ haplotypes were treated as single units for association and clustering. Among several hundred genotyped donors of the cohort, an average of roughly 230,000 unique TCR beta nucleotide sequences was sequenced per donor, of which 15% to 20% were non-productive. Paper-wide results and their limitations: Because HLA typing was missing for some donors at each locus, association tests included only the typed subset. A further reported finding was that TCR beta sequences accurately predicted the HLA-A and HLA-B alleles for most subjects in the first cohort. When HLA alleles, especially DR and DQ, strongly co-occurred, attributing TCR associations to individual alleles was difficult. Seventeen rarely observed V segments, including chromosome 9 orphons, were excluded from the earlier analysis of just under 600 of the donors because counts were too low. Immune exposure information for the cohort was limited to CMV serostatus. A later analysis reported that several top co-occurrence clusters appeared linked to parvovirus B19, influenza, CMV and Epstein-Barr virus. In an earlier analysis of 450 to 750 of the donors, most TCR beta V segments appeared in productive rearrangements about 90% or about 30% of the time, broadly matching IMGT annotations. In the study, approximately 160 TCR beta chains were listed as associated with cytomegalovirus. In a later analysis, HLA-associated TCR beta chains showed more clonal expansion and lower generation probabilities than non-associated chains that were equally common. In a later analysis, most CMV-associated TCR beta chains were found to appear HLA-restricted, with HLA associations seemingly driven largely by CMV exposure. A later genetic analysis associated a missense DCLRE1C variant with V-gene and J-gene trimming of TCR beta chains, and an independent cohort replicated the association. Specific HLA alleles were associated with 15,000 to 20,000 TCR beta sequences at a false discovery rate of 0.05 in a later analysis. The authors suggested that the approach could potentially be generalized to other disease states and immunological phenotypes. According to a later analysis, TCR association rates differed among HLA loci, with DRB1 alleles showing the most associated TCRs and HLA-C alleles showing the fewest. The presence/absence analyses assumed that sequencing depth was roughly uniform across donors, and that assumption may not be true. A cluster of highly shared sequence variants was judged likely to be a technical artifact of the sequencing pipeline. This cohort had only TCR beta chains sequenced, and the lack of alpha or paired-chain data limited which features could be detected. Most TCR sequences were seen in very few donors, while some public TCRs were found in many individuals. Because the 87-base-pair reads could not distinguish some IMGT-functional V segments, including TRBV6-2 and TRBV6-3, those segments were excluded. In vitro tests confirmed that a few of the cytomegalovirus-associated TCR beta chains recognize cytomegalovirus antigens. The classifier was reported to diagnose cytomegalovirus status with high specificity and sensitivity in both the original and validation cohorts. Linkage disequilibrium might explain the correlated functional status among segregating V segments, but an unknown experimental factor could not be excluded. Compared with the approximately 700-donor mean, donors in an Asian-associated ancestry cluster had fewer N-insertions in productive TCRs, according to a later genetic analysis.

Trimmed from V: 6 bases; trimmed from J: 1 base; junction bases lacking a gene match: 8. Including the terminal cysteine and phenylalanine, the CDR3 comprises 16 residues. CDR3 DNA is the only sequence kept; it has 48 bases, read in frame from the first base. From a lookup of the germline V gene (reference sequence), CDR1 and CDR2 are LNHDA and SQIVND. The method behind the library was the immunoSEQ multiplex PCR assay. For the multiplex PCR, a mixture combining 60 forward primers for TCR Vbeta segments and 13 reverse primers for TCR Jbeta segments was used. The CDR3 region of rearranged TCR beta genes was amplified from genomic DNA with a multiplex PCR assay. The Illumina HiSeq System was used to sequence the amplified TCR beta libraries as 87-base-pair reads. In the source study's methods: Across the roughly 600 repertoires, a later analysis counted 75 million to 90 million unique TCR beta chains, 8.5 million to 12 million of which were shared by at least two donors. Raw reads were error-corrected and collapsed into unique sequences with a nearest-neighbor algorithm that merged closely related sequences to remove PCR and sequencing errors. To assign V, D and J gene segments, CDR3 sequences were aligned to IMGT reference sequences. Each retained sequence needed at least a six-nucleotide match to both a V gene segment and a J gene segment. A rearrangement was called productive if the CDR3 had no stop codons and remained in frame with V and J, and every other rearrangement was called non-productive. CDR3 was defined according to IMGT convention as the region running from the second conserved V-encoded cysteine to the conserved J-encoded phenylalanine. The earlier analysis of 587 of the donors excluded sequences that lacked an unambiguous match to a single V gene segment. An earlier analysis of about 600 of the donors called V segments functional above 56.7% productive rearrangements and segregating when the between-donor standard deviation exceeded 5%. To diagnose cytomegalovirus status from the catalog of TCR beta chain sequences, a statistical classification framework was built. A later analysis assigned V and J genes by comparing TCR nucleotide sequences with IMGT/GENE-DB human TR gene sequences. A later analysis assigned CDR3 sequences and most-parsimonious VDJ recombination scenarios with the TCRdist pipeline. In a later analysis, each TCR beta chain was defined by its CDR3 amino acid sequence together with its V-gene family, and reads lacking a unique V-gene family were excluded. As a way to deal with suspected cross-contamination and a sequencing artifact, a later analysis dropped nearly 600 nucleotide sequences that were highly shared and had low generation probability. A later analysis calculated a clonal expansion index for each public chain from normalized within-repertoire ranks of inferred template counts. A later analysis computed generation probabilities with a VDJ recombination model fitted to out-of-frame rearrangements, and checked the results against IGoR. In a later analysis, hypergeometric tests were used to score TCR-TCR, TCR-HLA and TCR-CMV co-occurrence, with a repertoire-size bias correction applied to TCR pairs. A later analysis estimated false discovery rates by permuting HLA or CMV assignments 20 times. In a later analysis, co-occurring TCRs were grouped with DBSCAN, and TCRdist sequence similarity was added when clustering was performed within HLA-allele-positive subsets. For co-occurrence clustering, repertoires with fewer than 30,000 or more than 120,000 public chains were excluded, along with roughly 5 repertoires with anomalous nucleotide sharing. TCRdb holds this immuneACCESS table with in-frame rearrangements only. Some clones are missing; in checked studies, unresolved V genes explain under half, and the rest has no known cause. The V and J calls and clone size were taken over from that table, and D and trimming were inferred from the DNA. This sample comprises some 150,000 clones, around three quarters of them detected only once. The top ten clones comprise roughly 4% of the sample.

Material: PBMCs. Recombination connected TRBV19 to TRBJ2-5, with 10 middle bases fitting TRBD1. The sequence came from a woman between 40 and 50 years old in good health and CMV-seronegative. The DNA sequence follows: TGTGCCAGTAGCTCCGGGACAGGGGCCTTCCAAGAGACCCAGTACTTC. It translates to CASSSGTGAFQETQYF.